This T cell receptor beta chain was sequenced during a study of T cell repertoires in ileal Crohn's disease. The overall study: From the surgical specimen's inflamed ileum, biopsies were taken as M0. About 490 nanograms of biopsy DNA per sample underwent TCRB immunosequencing. Study findings and constraints: Endoscopic recurrence occurred in every patient whose clonality exceeded 26.8%.

On this clone itself: Antigen specificity is unknown.

The time point is: inflamed ileum from the surgical specimen. Measured with immunoSEQ multiplex PCR; TCRdb has only the in-frame clones, and not every one. The table shows approximately 5,700 clones, with roughly 80% occurring only once. The CDR3 consists of 16 residues. Germline lookup yields CDR1 LNHDA and CDR2 SQIVND (reference sequence). The V end was cut by 10 bases, the J end by 0 bases, with 21 bases between. The sample taken for sequencing was ileal tissue. The clonotype originates from an adult with Crohn's disease. The chain combines TRBV19 with TRBJ2-5; a weak D match, TRBD1 (5 bases). The CDR3 DNA sequence: TGTGCCAACTCCCCTGAAGGGGCGGAGAACCAAGAGACCCAGTACTTC. It is translated as CANSPEGAENQETQYF.